This T cell receptor (beta chain) is from a study of somatic mutations in cytotoxic T cells in rheumatoid arthritis. Background on the study: Patient blood was drawn as 30 ml EDTA; the draw came right after diagnosis and before any treatment. Flow sorting of some V beta antibody-stained T cells reached nearly 100% purity, with V beta1+ cells also TCRB-sequenced.

CD4+ and CD8+ cells were isolated by positive magnetic bead selection, with purity checked by flow cytometry. V was pared by 7 bases and J by 2 bases, with 14 bases of the junction left unmatched. The V gene's germline CDR1 is SNHLY and CDR2 FYNNEI. The CDR3 totals 16 residues. The authors' processing: Matching published virus-specific TCRB sequences was rare for patient CD8+ clones that were larger than 1%. Generated by immunoSEQ multiplex PCR, the TCRdb table keeps only in-frame clones and is missing some. V and J calls and clone size are those listed in that table; D and trimming were worked out from the DNA. Seen here are just under 30,000 clones, 85% to 90% observed once, and the top ten hold roughly 9.6%.

The clonotype originates from an adult with rheumatoid arthritis. The chain uses TRBV2 and TRBJ2-7; the match to TRBD1 covers 7 bases. Input material: CD8+ T cells sorted from blood. CDR3 in DNA: TGTGCCAGCACGCTCCGTCTGACAGGGTTGGCCTACGAGCAGTACTTC. Protein product: CASTLRLTGLAYEQYF.